The next 8 T cell receptor beta chains were all read from a single sample in a study of blood T cell repertoires in COVID-19. Libraries were prepared by immunoSEQ multiplex PCR; TCRdb keeps only in-frame clonotypes and omits some of them. The table shows a few hundred thousand clones, with approximately 90% occurring only once. Sequencing was performed on PBMCs or T cells enriched from blood (not recorded which). The receptor set was obtained from a middle-aged woman who had recovered from COVID-19.

The chain is built from TRBV7-2 and TRBJ2-3, with 10 positions matching TRBD2. The V and J ends lost 5 bases and 5 bases, in that order; junction bases with no gene match: 7. The CDR3 has 15 residues. In germline, CDR1 is SGHTA, CDR2 FQGNSA. CDR3 in DNA: TGTGCCAGCAGCGCACTCCTAGCGGGAGTAGATACGCAGTATTTT. It codes for CASSALLAGVDTQYF.

The chain couples TRBV27 to TRBJ2-7, with 8 nucleotides matching TRBD2. This CDR3 has 17 residues. With 5 bases clipped from V and 5 bases from J, the junction kept 17 bases outside the gene matches. Germline V gene data show CDR1 as MNHEY and CDR2 as SMNVEV (reference sequence). This CDR3 reads CASSPLRKLAGGNEQYF. The DNA for the CDR3 is TGTGCCAGCAGTCCCCTCCGAAAGTTGGCGGGAGGCAACGAGCAGTACTTC.

CDR3 bases: TGCAGCGTCGTCCCCGGGACAGCTGGAAACACCATATATTTT. Translated: CSVVPGTAGNTIYF. The rearrangement uses TRBV29-1 and TRBJ1-3; 7 bases map to TRBD1. CDR1 and CDR2 from the germline V gene are SQVTM and ANQGSEA. V trimming: 6 bases; J trimming: 2 bases; junction bases outside the gene matches: 7. The CDR3 sequence is 14 residues long.

The chain recombines TRBV5-1 with TRBJ1-2; the match to TRBD1 covers 9 bases. The CDR3 totals 17 residues. Germline lookup yields CDR1 SGHRS and CDR2 YFSETQ. V trimming: 2 bases; J trimming: 2 bases; junction bases outside the gene matches: 10. CDR3 in DNA: TGCGCCAGCAGCTTACAGGGGGCGCAGAGGGGAAACTATGGCTACACCTTC. It specifies CASSLQGAQRGNYGYTF. The entire variable domain, with the rest obtained from reference TRBV5-1 and TRBJ1-2, is as follows: KAGVTQTPRYLIKTRGQQVTLSCSPISGHRSVSWYQQTPGQGLQFLFEYFSETQRNKGNFPGRFSGRQFSNSRSEMNVSTLELGDSALYLCASSLQGAQRGNYGYTFGSGTRLTVV.

The genes are TRBV6-5 and TRBJ2-7; D unclear. The V gene lost 3 bases and the J gene lost 0 bases, with 6 bases spanning the gap. In germline, CDR1 is MNHEY, CDR2 SVGAGI. There are 13 residues in the CDR3. CDR3 sequence reads: CASSYSVSYEQYF. The CDR3 DNA reads as TGTGCCAGCAGTTATTCGGTCTCCTACGAGCAGTACTTC.

This clone was detected a few times. This chain joins TRBV30 and TRBJ1-1, with D perhaps TRBD1 (6 bases). V lost 2 bases to trimming and J lost 7 bases, with 11 bases between them. The CDR3 is 12 residues long. Germline V gives CDR1 GTSNPN, CDR2 SVGIG (reference sequence). This CDR3 reads CAWSPGQIEAFF. The CDR3 DNA is TGTGCCTGGAGTCCTGGACAGATTGAAGCTTTCTTT. The variable domain in full, with the rest retrieved from reference TRBV30 and TRBJ1-1, is SQTIHQWPATLVQPVGSPLSLECTVEGTSNPNLYWYRQAAGRGLQLLFYSVGIGQISSEVPQNLSASRPQDRQFILSSKKLLLSDSGFYLCAWSPGQIEAFFGQGTRLTVV.

The rearrangement joins TRBV10-2 to TRBJ1-1; 7 bases agree with TRBD1. Trimming cost V 8 bases and J 2 bases; bases outside gene matches: 5. The CDR3 loop spans 13 amino acids. Germline loops: CDR1 WSHSY, CDR2 SAAADI. In nucleotides, the CDR3 is TGCGCCAGCCAGAGACAGGGAAACACTGAAGCTTTCTTT. Its translation is CASQRQGNTEAFF.

CDR3 residues: CASSVEPPSYGYTF. The CDR3 DNA reads TGTGCCAGCAGCGTAGAGCCCCCGTCCTATGGCTACACCTTC. This chain joins TRBV9 and TRBJ1-2; D call uncertain. This CDR3 comprises 14 residues. Trimming removed 0 bases at V and 4 bases at J, with 10 bases between. The germline V gene encodes CDR1 SGDLS and CDR2 YYNGEE.